This T cell receptor (beta chain) was sequenced for a study of shared clonotypes between healthy human individuals. Points from the study as a whole: Memory subsets generally showed smaller estimated richness than naive subsets did. Generation probability values for non-shared clonotypes were lower than those for clonotypes shared by all four donors.

The CDR3 sequence is 13 residues long. CDR1 MDHEN and CDR2 SYDVKM come from the germline V gene. Sequencing was performed with immunoSEQ multiplex PCR; in TCRdb, only in-frame clones are kept and a portion is missing. The data contain approximately 120,000 clones, around 68% of them singletons. Worth noting for this clone: Its target is unknown. A much larger clone differs by one base, so this may be a read error.

The receptor comes from a woman between 25 and 40 years old in good health. The rearrangement links TRBV28 to TRBJ2-1, with D hard to call. Sequencing was carried out using memory CD8+ T cells sorted from blood. Subset denoted: CD45RO+ cells pooled with CCR7-negative TemRA cells. The CDR3 loop reads CASKEASYNGQFF. The CDR3 DNA reads TGTGCCAGCAAAGAGGCCTCCTACAATGGGCAGTTCTTC.